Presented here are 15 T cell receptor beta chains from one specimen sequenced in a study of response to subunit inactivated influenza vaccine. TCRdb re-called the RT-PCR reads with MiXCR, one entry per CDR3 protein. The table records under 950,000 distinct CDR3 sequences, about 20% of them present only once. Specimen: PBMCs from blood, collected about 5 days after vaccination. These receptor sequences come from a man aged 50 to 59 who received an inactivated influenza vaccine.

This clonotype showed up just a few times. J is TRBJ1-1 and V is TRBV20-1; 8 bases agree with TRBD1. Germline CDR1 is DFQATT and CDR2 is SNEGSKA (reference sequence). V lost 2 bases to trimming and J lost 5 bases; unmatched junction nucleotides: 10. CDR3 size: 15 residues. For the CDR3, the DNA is TGCAGTGCTAGACCCCGAACAGGGGGAGGTACTGAAGCTTTCTTT. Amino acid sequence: CSARPRTGGGTEAFF.

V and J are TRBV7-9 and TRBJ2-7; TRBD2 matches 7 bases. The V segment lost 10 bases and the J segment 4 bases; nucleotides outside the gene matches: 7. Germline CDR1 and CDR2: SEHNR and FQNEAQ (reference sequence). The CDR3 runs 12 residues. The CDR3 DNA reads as TGTGCCACCCGGGGGGAGTTATACGAGCAGTACTTC. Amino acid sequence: CATRGELYEQYF.

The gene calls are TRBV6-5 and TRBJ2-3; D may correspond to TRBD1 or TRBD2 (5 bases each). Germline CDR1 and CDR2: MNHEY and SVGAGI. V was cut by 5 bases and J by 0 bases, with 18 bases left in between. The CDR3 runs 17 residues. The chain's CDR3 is CASSTRAGTGSTDTQYF. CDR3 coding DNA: TGTGCCAGCAGTACCCGAGCCGGGACGGGAAGCACAGATACGCAGTATTTT.

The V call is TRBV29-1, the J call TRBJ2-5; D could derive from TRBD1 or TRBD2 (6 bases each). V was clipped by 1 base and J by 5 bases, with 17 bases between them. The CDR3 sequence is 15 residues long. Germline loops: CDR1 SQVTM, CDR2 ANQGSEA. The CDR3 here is CSVEVTGGRRETQYF. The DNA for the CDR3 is TGCAGCGTTGAAGTAACTGGGGGGCGGAGGGAGACCCAGTACTTC.

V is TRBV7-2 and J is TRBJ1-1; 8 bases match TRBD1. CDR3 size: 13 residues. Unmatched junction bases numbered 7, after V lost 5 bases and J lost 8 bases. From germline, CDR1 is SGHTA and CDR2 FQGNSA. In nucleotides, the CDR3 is TGTGCCAGCAGCGTTACCGACAGGGGAGAAGCTTTCTTT. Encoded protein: CASSVTDRGEAFF.

The CDR3 bases are TGTGCCAGCAGCGTCGTCCCCAATGAGCAGTTCTTC. This gives the protein CASSVVPNEQFF. The rearrangement uses TRBV9 and TRBJ2-1, with D hard to call. The germline CDR1 and CDR2 sequences are SGDLS and YYNGEE. The CDR3 is made up of 12 amino acids. Trimming cost V 2 bases and J 6 bases, with 6 bases left between them.

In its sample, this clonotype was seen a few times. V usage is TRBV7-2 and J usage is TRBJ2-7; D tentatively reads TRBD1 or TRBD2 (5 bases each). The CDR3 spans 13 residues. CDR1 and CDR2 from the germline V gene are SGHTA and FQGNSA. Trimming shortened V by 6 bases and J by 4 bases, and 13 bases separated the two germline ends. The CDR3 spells CASRRGTDYEQYF. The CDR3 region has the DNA TGTGCCAGCAGACGTGGGACGGATTACGAGCAGTACTTC.

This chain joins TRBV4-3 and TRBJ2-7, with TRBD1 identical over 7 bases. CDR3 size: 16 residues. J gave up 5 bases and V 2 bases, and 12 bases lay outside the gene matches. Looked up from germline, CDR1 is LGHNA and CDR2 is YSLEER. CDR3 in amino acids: CASSQNLVRQGHEQYF. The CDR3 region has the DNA TGCGCCAGCAGCCAAAACCTAGTTAGACAGGGCCACGAGCAGTACTTC.

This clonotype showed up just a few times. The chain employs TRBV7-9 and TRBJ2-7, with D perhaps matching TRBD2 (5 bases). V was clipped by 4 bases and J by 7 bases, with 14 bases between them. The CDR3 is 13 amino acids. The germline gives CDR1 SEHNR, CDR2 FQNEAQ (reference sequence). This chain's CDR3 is CASSSRGGIEQYF. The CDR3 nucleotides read TGTGCCAGCAGCTCCCGCGGAGGAATTGAGCAGTACTTC.

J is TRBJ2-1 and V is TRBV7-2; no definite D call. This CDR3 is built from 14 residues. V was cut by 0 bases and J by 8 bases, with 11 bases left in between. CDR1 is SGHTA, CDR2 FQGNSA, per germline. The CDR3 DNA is TGTGCCAGCAGCTTAGCGGCCGGTGTCTATGAGCAGTTCTTC. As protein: CASSLAAGVYEQFF. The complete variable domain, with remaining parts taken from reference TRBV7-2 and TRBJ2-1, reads GAGVSQSPSNKVTEKGKDVELRCDPISGHTALYWYRQSLGQGLEFLIYFQGNSAPDKSGLPSDRFSAERTGGSVSTLTIQRTQQEDSAVYLCASSLAAGVYEQFFGPGTRLTVL.

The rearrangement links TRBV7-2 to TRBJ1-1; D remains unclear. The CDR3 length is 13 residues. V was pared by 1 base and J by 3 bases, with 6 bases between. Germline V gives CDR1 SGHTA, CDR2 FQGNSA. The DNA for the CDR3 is TGTGCCAGCAGCTTAGTCCAGGACACTGAAGCTTTCTTT. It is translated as CASSLVQDTEAFF. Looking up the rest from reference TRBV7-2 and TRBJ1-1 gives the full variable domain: GAGVSQSPSNKVTEKGKDVELRCDPISGHTALYWYRQSLGQGLEFLIYFQGNSAPDKSGLPSDRFSAERTGGSVSTLTIQRTQQEDSAVYLCASSLVQDTEAFFGQGTRLTVV.

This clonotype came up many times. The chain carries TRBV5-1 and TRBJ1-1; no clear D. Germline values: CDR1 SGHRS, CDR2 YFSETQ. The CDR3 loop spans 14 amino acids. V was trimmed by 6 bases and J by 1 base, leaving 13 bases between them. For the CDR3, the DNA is TGCGCCAGCACCCCCGGAGGACCGAACACTGAAGCTTTCTTT. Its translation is CASTPGGPNTEAFF. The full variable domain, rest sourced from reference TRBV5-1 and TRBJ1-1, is KAGVTQTPRYLIKTRGQQVTLSCSPISGHRSVSWYQQTPGQGLQFLFEYFSETQRNKGNFPGRFSGRQFSNSRSEMNVSTLELGDSALYLCASTPGGPNTEAFFGQGTRLTVV.

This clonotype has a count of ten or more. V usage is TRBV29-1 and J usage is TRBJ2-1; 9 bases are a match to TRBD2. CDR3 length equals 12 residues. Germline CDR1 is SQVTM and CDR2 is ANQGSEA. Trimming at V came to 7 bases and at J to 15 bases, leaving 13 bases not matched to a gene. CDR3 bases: TGCAGCGCCCAGACTGGCGGGGGGGACCTGTTCTTC. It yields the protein CSAQTGGGDLFF.

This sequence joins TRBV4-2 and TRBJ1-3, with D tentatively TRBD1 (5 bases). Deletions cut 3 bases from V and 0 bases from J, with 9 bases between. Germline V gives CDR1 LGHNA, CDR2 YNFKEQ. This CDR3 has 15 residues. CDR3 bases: TGTGCCAGCAGCCAGGGACCAGGCTCTGGAAACACCATATATTTT. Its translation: CASSQGPGSGNTIYF.

The CDR3 DNA sequence: TGTGCCAGCAGCACGGGCGCCAGCGCTACCTACGAGCAGTACTTC. This encodes CASSTGASATYEQYF. This sequence joins TRBV7-9 and TRBJ2-7; unclear D gene. Germline lookup yields CDR1 SEHNR and CDR2 FQNEAQ (reference sequence). Between the trimmed V and J ends, which lost 5 bases and 2 bases, there was a span of 16 bases. This CDR3 comprises 15 residues.